This T cell receptor (beta chain) was sequenced in a study of blood T cell repertoires in COVID-19. As for the study in general: Samples taken during acute and convalescent COVID-19 were collected in the United States, Italy and Spain. T cells, B-cell-depleted T cells, or PBMCs provided the cDNA or gDNA that served as material.

This table comes from immunoSEQ multiplex PCR, and its TCRdb copy is limited to in-frame clones, with some not included. This table holds fewer than 150,000 clones, under 90% found once. This clone was seen a few times. The V gene lost 6 bases and the J gene lost 0 bases, with 8 bases spanning the gap. CDR3 size: 13 residues. CDR1 LNHDA and CDR2 SQIVND come from the germline V gene (reference sequence). This TCR was recovered from a woman of 80 years or more in a cohort sampled during active or convalescent COVID-19. The chain couples TRBV19 to TRBJ1-1, with D hard to call. The specimen was peripheral blood. The CDR3 DNA sequence: TGTGCCAGTAGGGCATACGTGAACACTGAAGCTTTCTTT. Its protein is CASRAYVNTEAFF.